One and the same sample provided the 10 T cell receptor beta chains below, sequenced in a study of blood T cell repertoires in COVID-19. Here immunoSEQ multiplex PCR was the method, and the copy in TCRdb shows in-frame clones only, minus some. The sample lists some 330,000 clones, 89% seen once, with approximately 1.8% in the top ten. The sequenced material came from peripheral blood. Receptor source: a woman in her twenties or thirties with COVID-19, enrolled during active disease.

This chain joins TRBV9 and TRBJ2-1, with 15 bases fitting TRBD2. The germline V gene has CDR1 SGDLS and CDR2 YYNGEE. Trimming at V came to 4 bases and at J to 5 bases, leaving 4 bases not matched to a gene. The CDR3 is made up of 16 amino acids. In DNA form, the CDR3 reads TGTGCCAGCAGCATACGGACTAGCGGGGGGGACAATGAGCAGTTCTTC. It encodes CASSIRTSGGDNEQFF.

DNA for the CDR3: TGTGCCAGTATGGAAGGCCAGCGCTATGGCTACACCTTC. It encodes CASMEGQRYGYTF. V usage is TRBV19 and J usage is TRBJ1-2; no definite D call. V lost 7 bases and J lost 4, with 13 bases in between. Germline values: CDR1 LNHDA, CDR2 SQIVND (reference sequence). This CDR3 is built from 13 residues.

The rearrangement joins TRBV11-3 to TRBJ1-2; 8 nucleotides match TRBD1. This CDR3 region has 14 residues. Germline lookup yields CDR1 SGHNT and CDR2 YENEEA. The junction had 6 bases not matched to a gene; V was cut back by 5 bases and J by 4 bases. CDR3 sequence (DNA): TGTGCCAGCAGCCTCGGGACAGGCTCCTATGGCTACACCTTC. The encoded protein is CASSLGTGSYGYTF.

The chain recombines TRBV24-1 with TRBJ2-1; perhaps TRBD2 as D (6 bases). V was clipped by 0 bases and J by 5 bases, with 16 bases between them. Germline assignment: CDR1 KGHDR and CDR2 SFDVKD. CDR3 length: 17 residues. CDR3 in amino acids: CATSDLGTPGGNNEQFF. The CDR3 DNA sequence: TGTGCCACCAGTGATTTGGGGACTCCTGGGGGAAACAATGAGCAGTTCTTC.

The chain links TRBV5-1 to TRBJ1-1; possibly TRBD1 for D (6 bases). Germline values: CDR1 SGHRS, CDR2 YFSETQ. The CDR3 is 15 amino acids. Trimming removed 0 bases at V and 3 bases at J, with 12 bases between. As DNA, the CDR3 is TGCGCCAGCAGCTTGGTTCCCAGGGGCCACACTGAAGCTTTCTTT. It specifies CASSLVPRGHTEAFF.

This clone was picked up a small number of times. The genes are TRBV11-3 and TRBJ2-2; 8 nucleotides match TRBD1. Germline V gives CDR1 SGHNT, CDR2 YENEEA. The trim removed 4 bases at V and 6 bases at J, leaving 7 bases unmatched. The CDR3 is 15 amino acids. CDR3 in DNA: TGTGCCAGCAGCTCCCGGACAGGGCTGGCCGGGGAGCTGTTTTTT. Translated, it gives CASSSRTGLAGELFF. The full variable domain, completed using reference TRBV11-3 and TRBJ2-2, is EAGVVQSPRYKIIEKKQPVAFWCNPISGHNTLYWYLQNLGQGPELLIRYENEEAVDDSQLPKDRFSAERLKGVDSTLKIQPAELGDSAVYLCASSSRTGLAGELFFGEGSRLTVL.

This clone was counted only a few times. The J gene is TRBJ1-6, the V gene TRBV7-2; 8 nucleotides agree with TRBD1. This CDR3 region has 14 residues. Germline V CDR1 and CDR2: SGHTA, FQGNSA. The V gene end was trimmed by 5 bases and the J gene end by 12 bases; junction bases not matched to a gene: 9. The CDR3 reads CASSLTGDRGPLHF. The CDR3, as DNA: TGTGCCAGCAGCCTGACAGGGGATAGGGGACCCCTCCACTTT. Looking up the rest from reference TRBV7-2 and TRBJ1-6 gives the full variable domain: GAGVSQSPSNKVTEKGKDVELRCDPISGHTALYWYRQSLGQGLEFLIYFQGNSAPDKSGLPSDRFSAERTGGSVSTLTIQRTQQEDSAVYLCASSLTGDRGPLHFGNGTRLTVT.

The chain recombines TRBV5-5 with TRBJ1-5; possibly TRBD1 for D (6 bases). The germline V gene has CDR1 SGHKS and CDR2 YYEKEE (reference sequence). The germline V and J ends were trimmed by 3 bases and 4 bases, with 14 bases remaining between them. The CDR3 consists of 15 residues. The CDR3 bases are TGTGCCAGCAGCTGGGATGGACAGCCTAATCAGCCCCAGCATTTT. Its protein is CASSWDGQPNQPQHF.

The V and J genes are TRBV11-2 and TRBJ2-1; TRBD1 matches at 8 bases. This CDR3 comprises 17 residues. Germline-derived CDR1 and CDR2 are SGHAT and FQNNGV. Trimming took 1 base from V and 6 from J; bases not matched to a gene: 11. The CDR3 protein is CASSLVSGGGSGNEQFF. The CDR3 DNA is TGTGCCAGCAGCTTAGTTTCAGGGGGCGGTTCGGGCAATGAGCAGTTCTTC.

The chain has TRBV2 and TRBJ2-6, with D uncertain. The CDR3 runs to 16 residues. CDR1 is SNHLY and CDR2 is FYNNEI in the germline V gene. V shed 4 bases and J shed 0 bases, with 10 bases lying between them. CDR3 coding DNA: TGTGCCAGCAGTGGACAAGGTTACTCTGGGGCCAACGTCCTGACTTTC. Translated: CASSGQGYSGANVLTF.